These 18 T cell receptor beta chains were sequenced from one sample in a study of tumor and adjacent non-tumor tissue in lung cancer. TCRbeta libraries were built with three rounds of nested PCR, modified from ARM-PCR. From the multiplex PCR reads, TCRdb called clonotypes with MiXCR, one entry per CDR3 protein. The sample records approximately 71,000 distinct CDR3 sequences, 60% being singletons. RNA was extracted from bulk tissue without any cell sorting. Material for sequencing was lung tumor tissue. These receptors were obtained from a man in his forties or fifties with non-small cell lung cancer.

This chain connects TRBV11-1 to TRBJ2-2; D unresolved. The CDR3 spans 14 residues. In germline, CDR1 is SGHAT, CDR2 FQDESV (reference sequence). V shed 10 bases and J shed 6 bases, with 18 bases lying between them. CDR3 sequence (DNA): TGTGCCAACAGTTTTCAGTGTCGGTCCGGGGAGCTGTTTTTT. Translated, it gives CANSFQCRSGELFF.

This clonotype has only a few counts. A much larger clone lies a single base off, so this may be a read error. The chain recombines TRBV6-5 with TRBJ2-6; a weak D match, TRBD1 (5 bases). Germline V gene data show CDR1 as MNHEY and CDR2 as SVGAGI. V was clipped by 7 bases and J by 0 bases, with 22 bases between them. This CDR3 has 19 residues. The CDR3, as DNA: TGTGCCAGCATTTATGGTCTACAGGTGCCAAACTCTGGGGCCAACGTCCTGACTTTC. Its translation: CASIYGLQVPNSGANVLTF.

In the case of this clonotype: A read error may explain this, as a much larger clone is one base away. The V gene is TRBV20-1, the J gene TRBJ1-2, with TRBD1 as a possible D gene (6 bases). Trimming removed 3 bases at V and 6 bases at J, with 20 bases between. The CDR3 loop spans 15 amino acids. CDR1 is DFQATT and CDR2 is SNEGSKA in the germline V gene (reference sequence). CDR3: CSASLGVGGDNGYTF. DNA for the CDR3: TGCAGTGCTAGTCTAGGTGTAGGGGGTGATAATGGCTACACCTTC.

This clonotype was seen many times. The chain joins TRBV29-1 to TRBJ2-7, with D tentatively TRBD1 (6 bases). This CDR3 has 12 residues. CDR1 and CDR2 (germline): SQVTM, ANQGSEA. The germline V and J ends were trimmed by 7 bases and 1 base, with 11 bases remaining between them. For the CDR3, the DNA is TGCAGCGCTTTGGGGACATCCTACGAGCAGTACTTC. Amino acids: CSALGTSYEQYF.

Comments on this clonotype: A much larger clonotype is one base distant, so this may be a read error. The CDR3 here is CASSLAIGNNQPQHF. The DNA for the CDR3 is TGTGCCAGCAGCTTAGCCATAGGCAACAATCAGCCCCAGCATTTT. V gene TRBV7-8 combines with J gene TRBJ1-5, with D unclear. The CDR3 loop spans 15 amino acids. In germline, CDR1 is SGHVS, CDR2 FQNEAQ. V lost 0 bases to trimming and J lost 3 bases, with 9 bases between them. The variable domain in full, with the rest retrieved from reference TRBV7-8 and TRBJ1-5, is GAGVSQSPRYKVAKRGQDVALRCDPISGHVSLFWYQQALGQGPEFLTYFQNEAQLDKSGLPSDRFFAERPEGSVSTLKIQRTQQEDSAVYLCASSLAIGNNQPQHFGDGTRLSIL.

There are many counts of this clonotype. The rearrangement uses TRBV11-2 and TRBJ2-1; D uncertain. CDR3 length: 13 residues. Per the germline V gene, CDR1 is SGHAT and CDR2 is FQNNGV. V lost 2 bases to trimming and J lost 7 bases, with 9 bases between them. The chain's CDR3 is CASSLYGENEQFF. In nucleotides, the CDR3 is TGTGCCAGCAGCTTATATGGGGAAAATGAGCAGTTCTTC.

Regarding this clonotype: Germline is not matched at one junction end, which may reflect a read error. The gene calls are TRBV11-2 and TRBJ2-2, with a weak D call TRBD1 (6 bases). The CDR3 totals 14 residues. CDR1 is SGHAT, CDR2 FQNNGV, per germline. CDR3 coding DNA: TGTACCAGCATCCCCCTACAGGGTGCCGGGGAGCTGTTTTTT. This gives the protein CTSIPLQGAGELFF.

The rearrangement uses TRBV12-3 or TRBV12-4 and TRBJ1-4, with 12 bases aligning to TRBD1. The CDR3 length is 15 residues. J lost 8 bases, V lost 11 bases, and 12 bases had no gene match. Here the CDR3 DNA reads TGTGCCGACAGTCCCGGGACAGGGGGCGAAGAAAAACTGTTTTTT. It specifies CADSPGTGGEEKLFF.

In its sample, this clonotype is medium-sized. The gene calls are TRBV4-2 and TRBJ2-1, with TRBD2 matching over 15 bases. Germline V gives CDR1 LGHNA, CDR2 YNFKEQ. This CDR3 has 16 amino acids. With 5 bases clipped from V and 7 bases from J, the junction kept 6 bases outside the gene matches. CDR3 bases: TGTGCCAGCAGCGGGACTAGCGGGGGGAAGAGGAATGAGCAGTTCTTC. Its translation is CASSGTSGGKRNEQFF.

Note on this clonotype: The conserved closing phenylalanine or tryptophan is absent in this CDR3, likely reflecting a read error. The V call is TRBV7-8, the J call TRBJ2-1; the match to TRBD2 covers 7 bases. Trimming removed 2 bases from V and 10 bases from J; junction bases left unmatched: 11. The V gene's germline CDR1 is SGHVS and CDR2 FQNEAQ. The CDR3 loop spans 15 amino acids. CDR3 DNA: TGTGCCAGCAGCTTATTTCCCAGCGGGACCGGGGAGCAGTTCATC. Protein sequence: CASSLFPSGTGEQFI.

This clonotype appeared once. The rearrangement uses TRBV20-1 and TRBJ1-5; D gene unclear. V lost 1 base and J lost 4, with 17 bases in between. CDR3 length: 16 amino acids. Germline values: CDR1 DFQATT, CDR2 SNEGSKA (reference sequence). The CDR3 bases are TGCAGTGCTAGAGCTGGGTCCCTGAGTGGGAATCAGCCCCAGCATTTT. This sequence encodes CSARAGSLSGNQPQHF.

The chain has TRBV29-1 and TRBJ2-1; 7 bases are shared with TRBD1. The germline CDR1 and CDR2 sequences are SQVTM and ANQGSEA. Trimming removed 6 bases from V and 3 bases from J; junction bases left unmatched: 14. The CDR3 runs 16 residues. The CDR3 DNA reads TGCAGCGTCCTCAGGGACAGCCCCAGCCTCTACAATGAGCAGTTCTTC. Residues: CSVLRDSPSLYNEQFF.

As to this clonotype: One base away lies a much larger clone, so this may be a sequencing read error. This chain joins TRBV6-5 and TRBJ2-4; possible D gene TRBD1, 7 bases. CDR3 length equals 15 residues. Trimming removed 6 bases at V and 1 base at J, with 13 bases between. Germline V lookup: CDR1 MNHEY, CDR2 SVGAGI. Written as DNA, the CDR3 is TGTGCCAGCAGCCCGTCAGGGGGGGCCAAAAACATTCAGTACTTC. Amino acids: CASSPSGGAKNIQYF.

Of note for this clonotype: With a much larger clone just one base away, this may be a read error. The chain carries TRBV20-1 and TRBJ1-5; D is unclear. The ends were cut back, 7 bases at V and 10 bases at J, with 11 bases in the middle. Germline lookup yields CDR1 DFQATT and CDR2 SNEGSKA (reference sequence). The CDR3 has 10 amino acids. CDR3 DNA: TGCAGTGTCCTTGGTCACCCCCAGCATTTT. Translating gives CSVLGHPQHF.

In its sample, this clonotype was seen a few times. One end of the junction is discordant with germline, which a read error may explain. The chain recombines TRBV28 with TRBJ1-6, with a tentative D call TRBD1 (5 bases). The CDR3 spans 14 residues. In germline, CDR1 is MDHEN, CDR2 SYDVKM. The chain's CDR3 is CARSSGLDNSRLHF. CDR3 nucleotide sequence: TGTGCCAGGAGTTCGGGACTGGATAATTCACGCCTCCACTTT.

This clonotype was recorded once. Since a much larger clone is just one base distant, this may be a read error. The V call is TRBV28, the J call TRBJ1-5; 9 positions match TRBD1. This CDR3 contains 13 residues. Germline V gene sequence: CDR1 MDHEN, CDR2 SYDVKM. The CDR3 region is CTSTPGQGQPQHF. The CDR3 DNA follows: TGTACCAGCACTCCGGGACAGGGTCAGCCCCAGCATTTT.

This clonotype was seen a handful of times. The V and J genes are TRBV20-1 and TRBJ2-1, with 10 positions matching TRBD2. Germline V gene data show CDR1 as DFQATT and CDR2 as SNEGSKA (reference sequence). The V and J ends lost 3 bases and 7 bases, in that order; junction bases with no gene match: 3. The CDR3 length is 13 residues. The CDR3: CSASGTSVNEQFF. The CDR3 region has the DNA TGCAGTGCTAGCGGGACTAGCGTTAATGAGCAGTTCTTC.

On this clonotype itself: The conserved final phenylalanine or tryptophan is absent from the CDR3, which likely points to a read error. The chain is built from TRBV6-2 or TRBV6-3 and TRBJ2-7; tentatively, D is TRBD1 (5 bases). The CDR3 extends over 14 amino acids. Germline V gives CDR1 MNHEY, CDR2 SVGEGT. DNA for the CDR3: TGTGCCAGCTGTTACGCAGGGCGTGGCTACGAGCAGTACTCC. Translating gives CASCYAGRGYEQYS.